The T cell receptor (beta chain) described here comes from a study of response to subunit inactivated influenza vaccine. CDR1 and CDR2 from the germline V gene are MNHNS and SASEGT. This CDR3 comprises 15 residues. V gave up 8 bases and J gave up 0 bases, with 11 bases separating them. A remark on this clonotype: Its antigen remains unidentified.

Study-level points and caveats: Each seasonal influenza vaccination, the authors suggested, recruits few new T cells.

TCRdb analysed the RT-PCR reads with MiXCR anew, one entry per CDR3 protein. The sample yields approximately 730,000 distinct CDR3 sequences, approximately 15% seen once. The rearrangement uses TRBV6-1 and TRBJ1-6; D unresolved. The TCR sequence derives from a man in his fifties or sixties who received an inactivated influenza vaccine. The sample here was PBMCs from blood, taken roughly 2 weeks before vaccination. As DNA, the CDR3 is TGTGCCAGCCACCACTGGAGCTCCTATAATTCACCCCTCCACTTT. Translated: CASHHWSSYNSPLHF.